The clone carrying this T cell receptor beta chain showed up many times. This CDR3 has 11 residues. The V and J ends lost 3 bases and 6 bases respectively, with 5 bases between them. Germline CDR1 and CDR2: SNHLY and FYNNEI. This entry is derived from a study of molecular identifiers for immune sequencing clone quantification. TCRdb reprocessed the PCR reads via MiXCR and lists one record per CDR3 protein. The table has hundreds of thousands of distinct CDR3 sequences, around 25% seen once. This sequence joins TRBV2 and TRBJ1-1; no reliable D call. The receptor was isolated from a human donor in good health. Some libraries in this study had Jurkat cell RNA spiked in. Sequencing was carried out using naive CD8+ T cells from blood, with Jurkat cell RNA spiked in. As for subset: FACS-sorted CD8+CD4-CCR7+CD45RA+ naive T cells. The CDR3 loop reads CASSEAPEAFF. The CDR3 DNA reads TGTGCCAGCAGTGAGGCCCCTGAAGCTTTCTTT.